This entry lists 10 T cell receptor beta chains sequenced from one sample in a study of identifying expanded T cells in peripheral blood. Sequencing was performed with immunoSEQ multiplex PCR; in TCRdb, only in-frame clones are kept and a portion is missing. There are around 82,000 clones in the sample; 65% to 85% occur only once, and about 20% lies in the top ten. The sample taken for sequencing was blood. The receptors derive from a person aged 18-69 years in good health.

The chain is built from TRBV27 and TRBJ2-5, with a tentative D call TRBD2 (6 bases). The CDR3 is 19 amino acids. The germline V gene has CDR1 MNHEY and CDR2 SMNVEV (reference sequence). Trimming shortened V by 3 bases and J by 7 bases, and 30 bases separated the two germline ends. This CDR3 is CASSFRAGPEKAGRGTQYF. In DNA form, the CDR3 reads TGTGCCAGCAGTTTTCGAGCGGGCCCTGAGAAAGCAGGGCGGGGGACCCAGTACTTC.

The CDR3 DNA sequence: TGTGCCAGCAGCCCAAGCCGGGAGCGAGAGACCCAGTACTTC. Its translation: CASSPSRERETQYF. The chain links TRBV6-1 to TRBJ2-5; TRBD2 might be the D (6 bases). V shed 6 bases and J shed 4 bases, with 15 bases lying between them. Germline CDR1 and CDR2: MNHNS and SASEGT. This CDR3 has 14 amino acids.

Worth noting for this clone: Other nucleotide sequences in the sample specify the same CDR3. The chain uses TRBV19 and TRBJ2-5, with 9 bases matching TRBD1. The V and J ends lost 3 bases and 3 bases, in that order; junction bases with no gene match: 5. The CDR3 is 15 residues long. CDR1 is LNHDA and CDR2 is SQIVND in the germline V gene (reference sequence). CDR3 DNA: TGTGCCAGTAGTATTGGGGGACAGGGCGAAGAGACCCAGTACTTC. It encodes CASSIGGQGEETQYF.

The gene calls are TRBV21-1 and TRBJ1-2; TRBD1 is the table's D call, not checked against the DNA. TRBV21-1 is a known pseudogene. CDR3 length: 15 residues. CDR3 loop: CASNPGHFINYGYTF. The CDR3 DNA sequence: TGTGCCAGCAACCCGGGACACTTCATTAACTATGGCTACACCTTC.

The chain is built from TRBV30 and TRBJ1-2; a possible D gene is TRBD1 (6 bases). Germline CDR1 reads GTSNPN; CDR2 reads SVGIG (reference sequence). Trimming pared 3 bases from V and 8 bases from J, leaving 13 bases between. The CDR3 sequence is 12 residues long. The CDR3 protein is CAWSPGTYGYTF. DNA for the CDR3: TGTGCCTGGAGCCCCGGGACATACGGCTACACCTTC.

The V gene is TRBV7-9, the J gene TRBJ2-7, with D possibly being TRBD1 (5 bases). Germline values: CDR1 SEHNR, CDR2 FQNEAQ (reference sequence). The CDR3 is made up of 15 amino acids. V was trimmed by 5 bases and J by 0 bases, leaving 14 bases between them. The CDR3 coding sequence is TGTGCCAGCAGCCAAGGGGCAGCAAACTCCTACGAGCAGTACTTC. It codes for CASSQGAANSYEQYF.

The chain joins TRBV11-2 to TRBJ2-7; D not resolved. Trimming pared 4 bases from V and 2 bases from J, leaving 0 bases between. This CDR3 contains 10 residues. Germline CDR1 SGHAT, CDR2 FQNNGV. CDR3 coding DNA: TGTGCCAGCAGCTCCTACGAGCAGTACTTC. It translates to CASSSYEQYF.

The chain couples TRBV5-5 to TRBJ2-3; no clear D gene. Between the trimmed V and J ends, which lost 2 bases and 3 bases, there was a span of 10 bases. Germline V CDR1 and CDR2: SGHKS, YYEKEE (reference sequence). The CDR3 consists of 14 residues. CDR3 nucleotide sequence: TGTGCCAGCAGCTTTCTCACTGGGACAGATACGCAGTATTTT. Translated: CASSFLTGTDTQYF.

The chain has TRBV28 and TRBJ2-5; 8 positions match TRBD2. Losses at the gene ends were 5 bases for V and 5 bases for J; bases not matched to a gene: 13. Germline V gene lookup returns CDR1 MDHEN and CDR2 SYDVKM. The CDR3 spans 16 residues. CDR3 loop: CASSLPGGAVTETQYF. CDR3 sequence (DNA): TGTGCCAGCAGTCTACCGGGGGGGGCGGTAACGGAGACCCAGTACTTC.

This clone appeared a few times. The V and J genes are TRBV4-2 and TRBJ1-2; weak D call: TRBD1 (5 bases). The CDR3 has 15 residues. The germline V gene encodes CDR1 LGHNA and CDR2 YNFKEQ. Trimming pared 0 bases from V and 3 bases from J, leaving 11 bases between. The DNA for the CDR3 is TGTGCCAGCAGCCAAGATGATGGAGGGGACTATGGCTACACCTTC. Its translation: CASSQDDGGDYGYTF.